Each of the 25 T cell receptor beta chains below was sequenced from the same sample in a study of CD8 T cells in Susac syndrome. Reverse transcription of about 0.5 to 1 ug RNA was carried out with random hexamers. Each CDR3 protein gets one entry after TCRdb re-called the immunoSEQ multiplex PCR reads with MiXCR. The sample comprises around 170,000 distinct CDR3 sequences, approximately 96% of which are singletons, and 0.098% rests with the top ten. The material sequenced was CD4+ T cells from PBMCs. The receptors were gathered from a human donor with Susac syndrome.

CDR3 sequence reads: CSAALGVETQYF. The CDR3 DNA reads as TGCAGTGCTGCGTTGGGGGTAGAGACCCAGTACTTC. The V and J genes are TRBV20-1 and TRBJ2-5; either TRBD1 or TRBD2 may fit D (5 bases each). The CDR3 loop spans 12 amino acids. V lost 5 bases and J lost 4, with 11 bases in between. CDR1 DFQATT and CDR2 SNEGSKA come from the germline V gene (reference sequence).

This sequence joins TRBV30 and TRBJ2-7; TRBD2 is a possible D gene (5 bases). V lost 2 bases and J lost 0, with 14 bases in between. Germline CDR1 and CDR2: GTSNPN and SVGIG (reference sequence). CDR3 length: 15 residues. The CDR3 loop is CAWSRRQALSYEQYF. For the CDR3, the DNA is TGTGCCTGGAGTCGGAGGCAGGCACTCTCCTACGAGCAGTACTTC.

This rearrangement joins TRBV10-3 to TRBJ2-7, with TRBD2 identical over 14 bases. The germline CDR1 and CDR2 sequences are ENHRY and SYGVKD. Trimming removed 10 bases from V and 1 base from J; junction bases left unmatched: 12. The CDR3 contains 17 residues. As DNA, the CDR3 is TGTGCCACATCCCTTCGGACTAGCGGGGGGCTGTCCTACGAGCAGTACTTC. Translating gives CATSLRTSGGLSYEQYF.

This chain joins TRBV29-1 and TRBJ1-2; D is undetermined. Trimming left V 4 bases short and J 0 bases short, with 6 bases between. This CDR3 contains 12 residues. Germline V CDR1 and CDR2: SQVTM, ANQGSEA. CDR3 bases: TGCAGCGTTGCATCCGCTAACTATGGCTACACCTTC. Translation gives CSVASANYGYTF.

V and J are TRBV12-3 or TRBV12-4 and TRBJ2-2; TRBD1 aligns across 9 bases. The ends lost 3 bases at V and 3 bases at J; junction bases unmatched: 2. This CDR3 region has 15 residues. Here the CDR3 reads CASSLRDRDTGELFF. For the CDR3, the DNA is TGTGCCAGCAGTTTGCGGGACAGGGACACCGGGGAGCTGTTTTTT.

This chain connects TRBV20-1 to TRBJ1-1, with D maybe TRBD1 (5 bases). The CDR3 consists of 13 residues. CDR1 is DFQATT and CDR2 is SNEGSKA in the germline V gene (reference sequence). With 3 bases removed from V and 6 bases from J, the gap between germline ends came to 14 bases. CDR3 amino acids: CSARSQGTAEAFF. DNA for the CDR3: TGCAGTGCTAGGTCGCAGGGAACGGCTGAAGCTTTCTTT.

The rearrangement uses TRBV18 and TRBJ1-5; no reliable D call. This CDR3 is built from 13 residues. The V gene lost 5 bases and the J gene lost 3 bases, with 8 bases spanning the gap. The germline V gene encodes CDR1 KGHSH and CDR2 LQKENI. CDR3 bases: TGTGCCAGCTCAGGGAGGGACAATCAGCCCCAGCATTTT. Its protein product is CASSGRDNQPQHF.

The chain uses TRBV11-2 and TRBJ2-7; D may be TRBD1 (5 bases). V was trimmed by 7 bases and J by 6 bases, leaving 13 bases between them. In germline, CDR1 is SGHAT, CDR2 FQNNGV. The CDR3 consists of 12 residues. CDR3 nucleotide sequence: TGTGCCAGCACCATAGGGGTGGGCGAGCAGTACTTC. Encoded protein: CASTIGVGEQYF.

This clonotype was found once. The chain couples TRBV5-1 to TRBJ2-5; no clear D gene. The CDR3 totals 13 residues. Germline V gene sequence: CDR1 SGHRS, CDR2 YFSETQ. Trimming cost V 5 bases and J 1 base, with 9 bases left between them. The DNA of the CDR3 is TGCGCCAGCAGGTTAGAATTCCAAGAGACCCAGTACTTC. It is translated as CASRLEFQETQYF.

The chain employs TRBV6-7 and TRBJ2-5, with D uncertain. TRBV6-7 is an ORF, with its function uncertain. V was shortened by 3 bases and J by 7 bases, with 9 bases between the two germline ends. CDR3 length: 12 residues. As DNA, the CDR3 is TGTGCCAGCAGTTATGTTTACGGGACCCAGTACTTC. Translation gives CASSYVYGTQYF.

This chain connects TRBV9 to TRBJ2-3; TRBD1 aligns across 8 bases. This CDR3 comprises 15 residues. With 3 bases clipped from V and 3 bases from J, the junction kept 6 bases outside the gene matches. Looked up from germline, CDR1 is SGDLS and CDR2 is YYNGEE. The CDR3 reads CASSEMTGVTDTQYF. The CDR3 DNA reads TGTGCCAGCAGCGAAATGACAGGGGTTACAGATACGCAGTATTTT.

The chain couples TRBV18 to TRBJ1-3, with a weak D call TRBD1 (5 bases). The CDR3 is 15 residues long. V was shortened by 0 bases and J by 0 bases, with 6 bases between the two germline ends. The V gene's germline CDR1 is KGHSH and CDR2 LQKENI. As DNA, the CDR3 is TGTGCCAGCTCACCACCGGGGACCTCTGGAAACACCATATATTTT. It is translated as CASSPPGTSGNTIYF.

The chain has TRBV29-1 and TRBJ1-4; D call uncertain. CDR1 is SQVTM, CDR2 ANQGSEA, per germline. The V end lost 4 bases, the J end lost 2 bases, and 5 bases lay between the germline ends. The CDR3 is 12 residues long. The CDR3 reads CSVGPTNEKLFF. The CDR3 DNA reads as TGCAGCGTTGGACCTACTAATGAAAAACTGTTTTTT.

The rearrangement uses TRBV15 and TRBJ2-7; D perhaps matches TRBD2 (6 bases). V was cut by 2 bases and J by 3 bases, with 14 bases left in between. Per germline, CDR1 LNHNV and CDR2 YYDKDF (reference sequence). The CDR3 consists of 15 residues. The CDR3 DNA follows: TGTGCCACCAGCAGACAACGGGGGAGAGACTACGAGCAGTACTTC. It yields the protein CATSRQRGRDYEQYF.

This chain connects TRBV6-2 or TRBV6-3 to TRBJ1-5; D gene unclear. Germline-derived CDR1 and CDR2 are MNHEY and SVGEGT. The V and J ends lost 0 bases and 5 bases respectively, with 8 bases between them. This CDR3 has 14 amino acids. Written as DNA, the CDR3 is TGTGCCAGCAGTTACTCGAATGCCGATCAGCCCCAGCATTTT. Residues: CASSYSNADQPQHF.

CDR3 loop: CASSQAGGATGELFF. CDR3 bases: TGCGCCAGCAGCCAAGCTGGGGGGGCGACCGGGGAGCTGTTTTTT. The chain has TRBV4-3 and TRBJ2-2, with D possibly TRBD2 on 7 matching bases. Trimming pared 1 base from V and 5 bases from J, leaving 11 bases between. The CDR3 extends over 15 amino acids. The germline V gene encodes CDR1 LGHNA and CDR2 YSLEER.

The chain links TRBV9 to TRBJ2-5, with TRBD1 matching over 7 bases. CDR3 size: 14 residues. V gave up 4 bases and J gave up 4 bases; unmatched junction bases: 7. Germline V lookup: CDR1 SGDLS, CDR2 YYNGEE. The CDR3 reads CASSQRTGPETQYF. CDR3 sequence (DNA): TGTGCCAGCAGCCAGCGGACAGGCCCAGAGACCCAGTACTTC.

The chain joins TRBV20-1 to TRBJ2-3; the match to TRBD2 covers 10 bases. Germline V gene lookup returns CDR1 DFQATT and CDR2 SNEGSKA (reference sequence). The ends lost 6 bases at V and 4 bases at J; junction bases unmatched: 22. The CDR3 contains 19 residues. CDR3 DNA sequence: TGCAGTGCCGCATTAGGGAGCGGGGGGGCCTTGGGGACACCAGATACGCAGTATTTT. As protein: CSAALGSGGALGTPDTQYF.

The chain joins TRBV20-1 to TRBJ1-1; D is unresolved. Trimming took off 2 bases at V and 8 bases at J, with 6 bases between the two ends. CDR1 is DFQATT, CDR2 SNEGSKA, per germline (reference sequence). The CDR3 contains 10 residues. The CDR3 bases are TGCAGTGCTAGAACCACAGAAGCTTTCTTT. It encodes CSARTTEAFF.

The gene calls are TRBV4-3 and TRBJ2-1, with 12 bases aligning to TRBD1. Trimming at V came to 0 bases and at J to 14 bases, leaving 11 bases not matched to a gene. The CDR3 contains 16 residues. Per the germline V gene, CDR1 is LGHNA and CDR2 is YSLEER. The CDR3 sequence: CASSQDRGQGADREFF. DNA of the CDR3: TGCGCCAGCAGCCAAGATCGGGGACAGGGGGCAGATCGGGAGTTCTTC.

The count of this clonotype is one. The chain uses TRBV20-1 and TRBJ2-7; TRBD2 matches 11 bases. V lost 1 base, J lost 2 bases, and 1 base stayed unmatched. Germline values: CDR1 DFQATT, CDR2 SNEGSKA (reference sequence). The CDR3 covers 14 residues. The CDR3 region is CSARGSGGAYEQYF. CDR3 DNA sequence: TGCAGTGCTAGAGGTAGCGGGGGGGCCTACGAGCAGTACTTC.

J is TRBJ2-7 and V is TRBV20-1, with D possibly matching TRBD1 (7 bases). The V gene lost 4 bases and the J gene lost 3 bases, with 13 bases spanning the gap. CDR1 and CDR2 (germline): DFQATT, SNEGSKA (reference sequence). This CDR3 spans 13 amino acids. CDR3 in amino acids: CSANGQGGYEQYF. The CDR3, as DNA: TGCAGTGCTAACGGGCAGGGGGGCTACGAGCAGTACTTC.

The genes are TRBV20-1 and TRBJ1-5; 7 nucleotides line up with TRBD1. V was pared by 6 bases and J by 4 bases, with 12 bases of the junction left unmatched. This CDR3 is 15 amino acids long. Germline V gene sequence: CDR1 DFQATT, CDR2 SNEGSKA (reference sequence). CDR3 protein: CSAGGYRGGNQPQHF. DNA of the CDR3: TGCAGTGCCGGGGGGTACAGGGGAGGGAATCAGCCCCAGCATTTT.

This chain joins TRBV29-1 and TRBJ1-2; possible D gene TRBD1, 5 bases. The CDR3 length is 12 residues. Looked up from germline, CDR1 is SQVTM and CDR2 is ANQGSEA. The CDR3 DNA reads TGCAGGCCGCCCCAGGGCGGCTATGGCTACACCTTC. It yields the protein CRPPQGGYGYTF.

The chain carries TRBV28 and TRBJ2-5; D might be TRBD2 (7 bases). The CDR3 sequence is 13 residues long. Trimming shortened V by 8 bases and J by 5 bases, and 15 bases separated the two germline ends. Germline V gives CDR1 MDHEN, CDR2 SYDVKM. Here the CDR3 reads CASRGGAGETQYF. CDR3 in DNA: TGTGCCAGCCGAGGGGGGGCCGGGGAGACCCAGTACTTC.